These T cell receptor beta chains were read from a single sample in a study of regulatory T cells in long-lasting Graves disease. One entry per CDR3 protein results from TCRdb running MiXCR on the multiplex PCR reads. Of some 320,000 distinct CDR3 sequences listed, approximately 20% were seen once; the top ten hold more than 35%. The sequencing used peripheral blood mononuclear cells (PBMCs), collected at new diagnosis, from a patient treated with antithyroid drugs. The origin of the receptors is a female donor with Graves disease. Each CDR3 is given with its conserved first and last residue. The order of the fields is V gene, D gene, J gene, clone size, CDR3 protein. The D gene is left open where the match is weak. Size tells how often a clone was seen (once, few, many) or the class of an expanded clone, and some rows leave it out.

TRBV3-1	.	TRBJ1-5	many	CASSQDGTGPQHF
TRBV24-1	TRBD2	TRBJ2-1	many	CATSDAEAGASYNEQFF
TRBV6-5	.	TRBJ1-1	many	CASSYSTGNTEAFF
TRBV28	.	TRBJ2-7	many	CASRSWVGEQYF
TRBV12-3/TRBV12-4	.	TRBJ1-5	.	CASSWRDSNQPQHF
TRBV28	.	TRBJ2-1	many	CASSRGQSSYNEQFF
TRBV12-3/TRBV12-4	TRBD1	TRBJ1-2	many	CASSLTGLYGYTF
TRBV7-9	.	TRBJ1-1	many	CASSLEDSYTEAFF
TRBV5-1	TRBD1	TRBJ2-7	many	CASSLWGQTSYEQYF
TRBV6-1	.	TRBJ2-7	many	CASTYGWEQYF
TRBV6-5	TRBD1	TRBJ1-5	many	CASSYAGGQSAQHF
TRBV6-1	.	TRBJ2-1	many	CASSTPTQYNEQFF
TRBV2	.	TRBJ1-5	many	CASRESRGRYNQPQHF
TRBV20-1	.	TRBJ2-4	few	CSVYPRVGLAKNIQYF
TRBV11-2	TRBD2	TRBJ2-7	.	CASSTRLAGGKNEQYF
TRBV20-1	.	TRBJ2-1	few	CSAWRDGNEQFF
TRBV18	.	TRBJ2-5	many	CASSPGAVGVETQYF
TRBV2	.	TRBJ2-2	many	CASSEATGELFF
TRBV12-3/TRBV12-4	.	TRBJ2-7	many	CASSPGGLWLEQYF
TRBV4-1	.	TRBJ1-1	.	CASSQDPQRAEAFF
TRBV30	.	TRBJ1-2	many	CAWSVRSYGYTF
TRBV6-5	TRBD2	TRBJ2-1	many	CASSYLAGGTYNEQFF
TRBV20-1	TRBD2	TRBJ2-7	many	CSAREWLAGERQYF
TRBV11-3	TRBD2	TRBJ2-1	many	CASSFRGVAGAAYEQFF
TRBV4-1	TRBD2	TRBJ2-3	.	CASSRGTSGRAADTQYF
TRBV27	TRBD1	TRBJ2-7	many	CASRLDRGLSEQYF
TRBV20-1	TRBD2	TRBJ2-3	.	CSAVSGTKGTDTQYF
TRBV19	TRBD1	TRBJ2-3	.	CASSIQGAGADTQYF
TRBV12-3/TRBV12-4	TRBD1	TRBJ1-6	many	CASSNRGSGNSPLHF
TRBV30	.	TRBJ1-4	many	CAWSVEAGRGNNEKLFF
TRBV10-3	TRBD1	TRBJ2-1	many	CAISYRGASYNEQFF
TRBV10-3	.	TRBJ2-1	few	CAISERGNEQFF
TRBV2	.	TRBJ1-3	many	CASSEFQGISSGNTIYF
TRBV7-2	TRBD2	TRBJ2-5	.	CASSSGTSGSETQYF
TRBV12-5	.	TRBJ2-5	.	CASGLPGPQETQYF
TRBV7-9	.	TRBJ2-2	once	CASSSPGRRTGELFF
TRBV6-1	.	TRBJ1-3	many	CASSESEGTGNTIYF
TRBV11-2	TRBD2	TRBJ2-1	few	CASSLDLLGLAYNEQFF
TRBV14	.	TRBJ1-2	.	CATRPAWGAGYTF
TRBV18	.	TRBJ1-3	.	CASSPARTSSGNTIYF
TRBV10-3	.	TRBJ1-2	many	CAISEGPGAESGYTF
TRBV27	.	TRBJ1-5	many	CASSWGRGAQPQHF
TRBV9	.	TRBJ1-4	many	CASSSPPLNEKLFF
TRBV7-3	TRBD1	TRBJ1-2	.	CASSLTRTGGGYTF
TRBV28	TRBD2	TRBJ2-3	.	CASSRPPPGLAGWVRDTQYF
TRBV18	.	TRBJ1-1	few	CASSPFEGEAFF